Listed below are T cell receptor beta chains from one sample, sequenced in a study of blood T cell repertoires in COVID-19. Repertoires were generated with immunoSEQ multiplex PCR, while TCRdb's copy carries only in-frame clones and drops some. Among some 260,000 clones listed, about 91% were seen once. Sequenced material: peripheral blood. These receptors originate from a woman under 40 with COVID-19, enrolled during active disease. Each CDR3 is given with its conserved first and last residue. Fields, in order: V gene, clone size, D gene, J gene, CDR3 protein, CDR3 DNA. A D gene is named only where the DNA matches it firmly. Some rows mark clone size as missing; the rest say once, few, many or name a class of expanded clone.

v_call: TRBV4-3; clone_size: -; d_call: TRBD1; j_call: TRBJ1-2; cdr3_aa: CASSQTTGGYGYTF; cdr3_nt: TGCGCCAGCAGCCAAACGACAGGGGGCTATGGCTACACCTTC
v_call: TRBV6-5; clone_size: -; d_call: TRBD1; j_call: TRBJ1-1; cdr3_aa: CASSYRPQGIRTEAFF; cdr3_nt: TGTGCCAGCAGTTACCGACCACAGGGGATAAGGACTGAAGCTTTCTTT
v_call: TRBV12-5; clone_size: -; d_call: TRBD1; j_call: TRBJ2-5; cdr3_aa: CASGLVRDRGHLETQYF; cdr3_nt: TGTGCTAGTGGTTTGGTACGGGACAGGGGGCATTTGGAGACCCAGTACTTC
v_call: TRBV5-4; clone_size: -; d_call: TRBD1; j_call: TRBJ1-1; cdr3_aa: CASSLDTGEWTEAFF; cdr3_nt: TGTGCCAGCAGCTTGGACACAGGGGAGTGGACTGAAGCTTTCTTT
v_call: TRBV12-3/TRBV12-4; clone_size: -; d_call: -; j_call: TRBJ1-6; cdr3_aa: CASSRSNSPLHF; cdr3_nt: TGTGCCAGCAGCCGTTCTAATTCACCCCTCCACTTT
v_call: TRBV28; clone_size: -; d_call: TRBD1; j_call: TRBJ2-3; cdr3_aa: CASRTDRGSTDTQYF; cdr3_nt: TGTGCCAGCAGAACCGACAGGGGAAGCACAGATACGCAGTATTTT
v_call: TRBV28; clone_size: once; d_call: TRBD2; j_call: TRBJ2-4; cdr3_aa: CASSTLRGAVGYF; cdr3_nt: TGTGCCAGCAGTACTTTGCGGGGGGCGGTTGGATACTTC
v_call: TRBV3-1/TRBV3-2; clone_size: -; d_call: -; j_call: TRBJ2-7; cdr3_aa: CASSQFPGTYEQYF; cdr3_nt: TGTGCCAGCAGCCAATTTCCGGGTACCTACGAGCAGTACTTC
v_call: TRBV27; clone_size: -; d_call: -; j_call: TRBJ1-2; cdr3_aa: CASSSDRKYGYTF; cdr3_nt: TGTGCCAGCAGTTCCGACAGGAAGTATGGCTACACCTTC
v_call: TRBV12-3/TRBV12-4; clone_size: -; d_call: -; j_call: TRBJ1-6; cdr3_aa: CASSIAQGSPLHF; cdr3_nt: TGTGCCAGCAGTATCGCTCAGGGGTCACCCCTCCACTTT
v_call: TRBV7-7; clone_size: -; d_call: TRBD2; j_call: TRBJ2-7; cdr3_aa: CASSPGGATYEQYF; cdr3_nt: TGTGCTAGCAGCCCGGGAGGGGCTACCTACGAGCAGTACTTC
v_call: TRBV19; clone_size: -; d_call: -; j_call: TRBJ1-5; cdr3_aa: CASSIDGGGGNQPQHF; cdr3_nt: TGTGCCAGTAGTATAGATGGGGGGGGAGGCAATCAGCCCCAGCATTTT
v_call: TRBV6-2/TRBV6-3; clone_size: once; d_call: TRBD1; j_call: TRBJ1-1; cdr3_aa: CASRPGTVNTEAFF; cdr3_nt: TGTGCCAGCAGACCTGGGACAGTTAACACTGAAGCTTTCTTT
v_call: TRBV4-3; clone_size: -; d_call: TRBD1; j_call: TRBJ1-2; cdr3_aa: CASSQTGGGLYGYTF; cdr3_nt: TGCGCCAGCAGCCAAACAGGGGGCGGCCTATATGGCTACACCTTC
v_call: TRBV18; clone_size: -; d_call: -; j_call: TRBJ1-2; cdr3_aa: CASSPSFGEQGGGYTF; cdr3_nt: TGTGCCAGCTCACCATCTTTCGGGGAGCAGGGAGGCGGCTACACCTTC
v_call: TRBV29-1; clone_size: -; d_call: -; j_call: TRBJ2-7; cdr3_aa: CSVSSGLGYEQYF; cdr3_nt: TGCAGCGTCTCATCAGGGCTCGGGTACGAGCAGTACTTC
v_call: TRBV9; clone_size: -; d_call: -; j_call: TRBJ1-1; cdr3_aa: CASSAGGAGAGTTEAFF; cdr3_nt: TGTGCCAGCAGCGCCGGTGGGGCGGGGGCCGGCACCACTGAAGCTTTCTTT
v_call: TRBV19; clone_size: -; d_call: TRBD1; j_call: TRBJ2-2; cdr3_aa: CASSIRQGEPTGELFF; cdr3_nt: TGTGCCAGTAGTATAAGGCAGGGGGAACCCACCGGGGAGCTGTTTTTT
v_call: TRBV14; clone_size: -; d_call: TRBD1; j_call: TRBJ1-1; cdr3_aa: CASSRRGGWDTEAFF; cdr3_nt: TGTGCCAGCAGTCGACGAGGGGGCTGGGACACTGAAGCTTTCTTT
v_call: TRBV19; clone_size: -; d_call: -; j_call: TRBJ2-3; cdr3_aa: CASSIWPDTQYF; cdr3_nt: TGTGCCAGTAGTATATGGCCAGATACGCAGTATTTT
v_call: TRBV19; clone_size: -; d_call: -; j_call: TRBJ2-3; cdr3_aa: CASQRLDTDTQYF; cdr3_nt: TGTGCCAGTCAACGTCTAGACACAGATACGCAGTATTTT
v_call: TRBV24-1; clone_size: -; d_call: TRBD2; j_call: TRBJ2-5; cdr3_aa: CATSDPSARGLDETQYF; cdr3_nt: TGTGCCACCAGTGACCCTTCCGCGCGGGGGTTAGATGAGACCCAGTACTTC
v_call: TRBV4-3; clone_size: -; d_call: TRBD1; j_call: TRBJ2-6; cdr3_aa: CASKGQVAGGGANVLTF; cdr3_nt: TGCGCCAGCAAAGGGCAGGTAGCAGGGGGAGGGGCCAACGTCCTGACTTTC
v_call: TRBV7-2; clone_size: -; d_call: -; j_call: TRBJ2-5; cdr3_aa: CASSFLETQYF; cdr3_nt: TGTGCCAGCAGCTTTCTGGAGACCCAGTACTTC
v_call: TRBV13; clone_size: -; d_call: -; j_call: TRBJ1-3; cdr3_aa: CASRPTGSGNTIYF; cdr3_nt: TGTGCCAGCAGGCCGACAGGCTCTGGAAACACCATATATTTT
v_call: TRBV5-1; clone_size: -; d_call: -; j_call: TRBJ2-7; cdr3_aa: CASAEVGVGYEQYF; cdr3_nt: TGCGCCAGTGCTGAAGTAGGAGTTGGATACGAGCAGTACTTC
v_call: TRBV7-2; clone_size: -; d_call: -; j_call: TRBJ2-5; cdr3_aa: CASSLRGRGMETQYF; cdr3_nt: TGTGCCAGCAGCTTGAGGGGGAGGGGTATGGAGACCCAGTACTTC
v_call: TRBV15; clone_size: -; d_call: TRBD1; j_call: TRBJ1-1; cdr3_aa: CATSRPQGVEAFF; cdr3_nt: TGTGCCACCAGCAGGCCACAGGGGGTTGAAGCTTTCTTT
v_call: TRBV2; clone_size: -; d_call: TRBD2; j_call: TRBJ2-3; cdr3_aa: CASSETGGPPNTQYF; cdr3_nt: TGTGCCAGCAGTGAAACGGGGGGGCCCCCAAATACGCAGTATTTT
v_call: TRBV2; clone_size: -; d_call: -; j_call: TRBJ2-7; cdr3_aa: CASMSPGGYEQYF; cdr3_nt: TGTGCCAGCATGAGTCCAGGGGGGTACGAGCAGTACTTC
v_call: TRBV6-2/TRBV6-3; clone_size: -; d_call: -; j_call: TRBJ1-5; cdr3_aa: CASSYTGGADQPQHF; cdr3_nt: TGTGCCAGCAGTTACACAGGCGGGGCTGATCAGCCCCAGCATTTT
v_call: TRBV19; clone_size: -; d_call: TRBD2; j_call: TRBJ2-3; cdr3_aa: CASSTGGLAGFGDTQYF; cdr3_nt: TGTGCCAGTAGTACGGGAGGGCTAGCGGGATTTGGGGATACGCAGTATTTT
v_call: TRBV7-8; clone_size: -; d_call: -; j_call: TRBJ2-1; cdr3_aa: CASSLGERNEQFF; cdr3_nt: TGTGCCAGCAGCTTAGGTGAACGGAATGAGCAGTTCTTC
v_call: TRBV28; clone_size: once; d_call: -; j_call: TRBJ2-5; cdr3_aa: CASSRTNLGETQYF; cdr3_nt: TGTGCCAGCAGTCGGACAAACCTGGGAGAGACCCAGTACTTC
v_call: TRBV10-1; clone_size: -; d_call: -; j_call: TRBJ2-1; cdr3_aa: CASMGGTAGETYNEQFF; cdr3_nt: TGCGCCAGCATGGGGGGGACAGCGGGGGAAACCTACAATGAGCAGTTCTTC